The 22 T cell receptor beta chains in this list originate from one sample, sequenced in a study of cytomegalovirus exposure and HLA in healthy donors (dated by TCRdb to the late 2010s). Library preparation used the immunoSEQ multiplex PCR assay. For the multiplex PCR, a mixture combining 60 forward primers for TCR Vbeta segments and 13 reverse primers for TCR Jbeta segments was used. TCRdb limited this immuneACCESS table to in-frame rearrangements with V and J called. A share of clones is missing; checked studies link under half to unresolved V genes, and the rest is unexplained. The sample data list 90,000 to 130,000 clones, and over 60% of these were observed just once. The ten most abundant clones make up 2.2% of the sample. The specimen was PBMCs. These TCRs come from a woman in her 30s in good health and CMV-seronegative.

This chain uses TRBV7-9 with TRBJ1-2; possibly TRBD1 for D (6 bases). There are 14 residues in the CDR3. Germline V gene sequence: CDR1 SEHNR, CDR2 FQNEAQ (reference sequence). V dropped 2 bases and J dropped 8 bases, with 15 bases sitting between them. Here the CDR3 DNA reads TGTGCCAGCAGCTTATCAGGGGATTTACGCGGCTACACCTTC. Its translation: CASSLSGDLRGYTF.

CDR3 in amino acids: CASSLSGLDEQYF. The CDR3 DNA sequence: TGTGCCAGCAGCTTATCAGGGCTCGACGAGCAGTACTTC. V usage is TRBV7-3 and J usage is TRBJ2-7; perhaps TRBD1 as D (5 bases). The CDR3 contains 13 residues. Germline CDR1 is SGHTA and CDR2 is FQGTGA. With 2 bases removed from V and 5 bases from J, the gap between germline ends came to 10 bases.

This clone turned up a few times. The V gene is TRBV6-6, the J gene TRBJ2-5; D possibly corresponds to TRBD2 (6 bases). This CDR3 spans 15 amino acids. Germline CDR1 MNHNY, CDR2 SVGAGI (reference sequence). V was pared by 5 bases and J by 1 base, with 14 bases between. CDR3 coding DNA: TGTGCCAGCAGTACCCCTGGGCGGGGCCAAGAGACCCAGTACTTC. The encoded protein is CASSTPGRGQETQYF.

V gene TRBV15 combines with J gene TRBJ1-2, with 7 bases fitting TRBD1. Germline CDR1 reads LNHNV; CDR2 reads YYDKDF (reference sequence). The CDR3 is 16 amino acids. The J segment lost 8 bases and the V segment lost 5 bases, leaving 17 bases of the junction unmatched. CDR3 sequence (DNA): TGTGCCACCAGCGATCCTTTGGGGACAGAGGGAAGGGGCTACACCTTC. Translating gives CATSDPLGTEGRGYTF.

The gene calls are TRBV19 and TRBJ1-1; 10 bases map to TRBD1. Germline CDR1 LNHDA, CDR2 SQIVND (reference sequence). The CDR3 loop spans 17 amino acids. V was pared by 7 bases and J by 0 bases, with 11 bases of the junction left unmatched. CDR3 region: CASNPGQGRFMNTEAFF. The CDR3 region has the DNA TGTGCCAGTAATCCGGGACAGGGGCGCTTCATGAACACTGAAGCTTTCTTT.

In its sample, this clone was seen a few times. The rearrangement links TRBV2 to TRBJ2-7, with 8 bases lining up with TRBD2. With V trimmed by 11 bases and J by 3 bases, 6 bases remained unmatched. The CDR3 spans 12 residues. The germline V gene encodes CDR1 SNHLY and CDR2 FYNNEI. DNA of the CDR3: TGTGCCGAGACTAGCGTACACTACGAGCAGTACTTC. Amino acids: CAETSVHYEQYF.

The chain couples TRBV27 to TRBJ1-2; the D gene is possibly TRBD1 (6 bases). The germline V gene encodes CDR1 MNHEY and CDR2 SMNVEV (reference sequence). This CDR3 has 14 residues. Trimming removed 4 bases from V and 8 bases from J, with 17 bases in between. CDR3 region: CASSYPAQGFGYTF. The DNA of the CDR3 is TGTGCCAGCAGTTATCCCGCACAGGGTTTCGGCTACACCTTC.

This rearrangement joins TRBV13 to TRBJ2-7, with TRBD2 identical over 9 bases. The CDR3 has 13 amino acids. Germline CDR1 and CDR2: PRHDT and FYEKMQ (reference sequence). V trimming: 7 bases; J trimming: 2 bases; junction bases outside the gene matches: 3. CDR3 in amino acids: CASTLAGTYEQYF. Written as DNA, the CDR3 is TGTGCCAGCACCCTAGCGGGGACCTACGAGCAGTACTTC.

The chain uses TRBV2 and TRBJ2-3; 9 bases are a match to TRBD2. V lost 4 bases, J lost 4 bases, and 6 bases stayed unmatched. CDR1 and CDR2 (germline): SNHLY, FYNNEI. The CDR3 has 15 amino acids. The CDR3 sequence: CASSAGSGGPDTQYF. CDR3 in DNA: TGTGCCAGCAGTGCGGGTAGCGGGGGCCCAGATACGCAGTATTTT.

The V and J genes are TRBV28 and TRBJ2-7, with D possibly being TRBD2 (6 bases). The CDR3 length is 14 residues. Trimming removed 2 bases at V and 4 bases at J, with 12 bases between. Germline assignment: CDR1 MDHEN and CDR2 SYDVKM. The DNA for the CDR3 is TGTGCCAGCAGTTTACCGGGAGCTGGGTACGAGCAGTACTTC. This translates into CASSLPGAGYEQYF.

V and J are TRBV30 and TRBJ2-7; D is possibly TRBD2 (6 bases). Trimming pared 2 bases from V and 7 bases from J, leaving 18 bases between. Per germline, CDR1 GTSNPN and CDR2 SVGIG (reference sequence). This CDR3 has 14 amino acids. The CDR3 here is CAWSTPGGMSEQYF. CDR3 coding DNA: TGTGCCTGGAGTACCCCCGGAGGGATGTCTGAGCAGTACTTC.

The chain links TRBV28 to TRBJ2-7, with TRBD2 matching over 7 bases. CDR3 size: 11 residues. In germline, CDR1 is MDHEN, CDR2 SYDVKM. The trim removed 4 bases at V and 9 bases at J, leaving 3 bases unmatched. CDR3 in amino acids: CASSSRLAQYF. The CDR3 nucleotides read TGTGCCAGCAGTTCACGACTAGCGCAGTACTTC.

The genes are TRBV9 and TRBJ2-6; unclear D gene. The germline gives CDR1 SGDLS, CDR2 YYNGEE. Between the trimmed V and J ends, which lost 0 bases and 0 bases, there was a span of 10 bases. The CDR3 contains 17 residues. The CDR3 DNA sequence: TGTGCCAGCAGCGTAGTAGGCGGTACCTCTGGGGCCAACGTCCTGACTTTC. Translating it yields CASSVVGGTSGANVLTF.

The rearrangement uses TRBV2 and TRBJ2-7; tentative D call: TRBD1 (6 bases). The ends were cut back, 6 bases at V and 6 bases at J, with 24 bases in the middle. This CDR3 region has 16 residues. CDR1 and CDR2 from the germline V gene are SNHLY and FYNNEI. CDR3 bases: TGTGCCAGCAGCCGTAACAGGGTAACCTTTCACGGCGAGCAGTACTTC. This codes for CASSRNRVTFHGEQYF.

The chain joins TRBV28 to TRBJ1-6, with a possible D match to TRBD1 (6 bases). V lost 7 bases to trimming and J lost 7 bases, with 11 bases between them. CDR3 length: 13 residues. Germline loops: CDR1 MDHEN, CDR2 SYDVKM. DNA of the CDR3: TGTGCCAGCAACAGGGCGGCGAATTCACCCCTCCACTTT. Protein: CASNRAANSPLHF.

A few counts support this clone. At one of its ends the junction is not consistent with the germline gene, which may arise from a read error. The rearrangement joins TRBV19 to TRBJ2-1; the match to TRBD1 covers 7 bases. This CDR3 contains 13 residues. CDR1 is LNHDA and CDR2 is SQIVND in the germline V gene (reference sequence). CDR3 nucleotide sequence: TGTGCCAGTAAGGACAGGACCTACAGTGAGCAGTTCTTC. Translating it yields CASKDRTYSEQFF.

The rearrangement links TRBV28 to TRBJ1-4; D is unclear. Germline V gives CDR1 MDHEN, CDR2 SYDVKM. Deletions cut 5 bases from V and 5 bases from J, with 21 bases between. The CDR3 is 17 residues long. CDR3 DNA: TGTGCCAGCAGTCCGCCAGGTTCGGGGAGGGTCAATGAAAAACTGTTTTTT. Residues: CASSPPGSGRVNEKLFF. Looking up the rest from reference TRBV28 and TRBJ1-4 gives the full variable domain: DVKVTQSSRYLVKRTGEKVFLECVQDMDHENMFWYRQDPGLGLRLIYFSYDVKMKEKGDIPEGYSVSREKKERFSLILESASTNQTSMYLCASSPPGSGRVNEKLFFGSGTQLSVL.

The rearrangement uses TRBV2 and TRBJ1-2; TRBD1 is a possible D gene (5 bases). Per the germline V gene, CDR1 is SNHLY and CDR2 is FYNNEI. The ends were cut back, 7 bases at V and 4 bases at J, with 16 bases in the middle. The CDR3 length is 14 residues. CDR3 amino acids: CASTGGHRLYGYTF. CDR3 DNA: TGTGCCAGCACCGGAGGGCACAGGCTCTATGGCTACACCTTC.

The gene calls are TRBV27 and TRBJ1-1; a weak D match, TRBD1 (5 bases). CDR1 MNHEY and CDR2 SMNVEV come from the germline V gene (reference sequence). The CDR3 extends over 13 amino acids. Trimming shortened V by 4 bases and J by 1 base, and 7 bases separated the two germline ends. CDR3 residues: CASSYTGNTEAFF. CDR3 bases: TGTGCCAGCAGTTATACAGGGAACACTGAAGCTTTCTTT.

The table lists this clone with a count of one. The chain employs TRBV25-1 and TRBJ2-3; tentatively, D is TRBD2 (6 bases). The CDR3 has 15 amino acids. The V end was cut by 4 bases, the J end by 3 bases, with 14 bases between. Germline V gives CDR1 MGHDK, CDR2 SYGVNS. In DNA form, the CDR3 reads TGTGCCAGCAGTGGGCGGGGAATTGGTACAGATACGCAGTATTTT. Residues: CASSGRGIGTDTQYF. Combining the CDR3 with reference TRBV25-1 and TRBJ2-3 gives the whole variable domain EADIYQTPRYLVIGTGKKITLECSQTMGHDKMYWYQQDPGMELHLIHYSYGVNSTEKGDLSSESTVSRIRTEHFPLTLESARPSHTSQYLCASSGRGIGTDTQYFGPGTRLTVL.

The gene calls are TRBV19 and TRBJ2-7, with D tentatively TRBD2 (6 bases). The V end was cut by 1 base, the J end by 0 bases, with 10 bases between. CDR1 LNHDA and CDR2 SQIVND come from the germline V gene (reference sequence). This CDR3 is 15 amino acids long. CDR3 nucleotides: TGTGCCAGTAGTATAGCGGCGGGAAACTCCTACGAGCAGTACTTC. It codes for CASSIAAGNSYEQYF.

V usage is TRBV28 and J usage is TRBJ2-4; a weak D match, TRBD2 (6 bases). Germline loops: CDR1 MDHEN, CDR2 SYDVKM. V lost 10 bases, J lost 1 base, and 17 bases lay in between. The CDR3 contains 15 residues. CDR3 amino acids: CATKVGGGAKNIQYF. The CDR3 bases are TGTGCCACCAAAGTCGGAGGAGGGGCCAAAAACATTCAGTACTTC.